This T cell receptor (beta chain) was sequenced for a study of cytotoxic CD8 clonotypes in ibrutinib-treated CLL. For the study at large: Among patients, around 24 responded partially and 2 completely; 14 then stayed remitted and 12 progressed after median around 73 months.

Using immunoSEQ multiplex PCR, the repertoire was profiled, and TCRdb retains in-frame clones only, with some absent. The table has 300,000 to 350,000 clones, roughly 85% seen once. Regarding the study as a whole: Treatment left the uncommon public clonotypes either contracted or stable in frequency. Researchers report that baseline clonality outpaced age-matched healthy donors and tracked circulating CD8+ T-cell counts.

Note on this clone: Its antigen remains unidentified.

The CDR3 spans 14 residues. The V gene lost 0 bases and the J gene lost 8 bases, with 13 bases spanning the gap. The germline CDR1 and CDR2 sequences are ENHRY and SYGVKD. The clonotype comes from a human donor with chronic lymphocytic leukemia. This chain uses TRBV10-3 with TRBJ1-1; D remains ambiguous. This specimen was PBMCs, taken before ibrutinib treatment. CDR3 sequence (DNA): TGTGCCATCAGTGAGTCTGGGGAAAGAGGGGAAGCTTTCTTT. Protein sequence: CAISESGERGEAFF.